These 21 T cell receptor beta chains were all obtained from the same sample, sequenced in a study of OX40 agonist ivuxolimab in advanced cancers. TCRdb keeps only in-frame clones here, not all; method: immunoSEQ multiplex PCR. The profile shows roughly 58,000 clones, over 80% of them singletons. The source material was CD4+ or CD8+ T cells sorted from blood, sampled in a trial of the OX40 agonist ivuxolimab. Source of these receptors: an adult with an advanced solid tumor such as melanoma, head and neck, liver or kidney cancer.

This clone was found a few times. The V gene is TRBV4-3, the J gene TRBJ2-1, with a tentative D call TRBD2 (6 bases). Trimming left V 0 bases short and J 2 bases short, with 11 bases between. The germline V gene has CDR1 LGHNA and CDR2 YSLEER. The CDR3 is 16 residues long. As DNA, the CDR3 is TGCGCCAGCAGCCAAGAAGGCCAGCGGGCCTACAATGAGCAGTTCTTC. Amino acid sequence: CASSQEGQRAYNEQFF.

CDR3 nucleotides: TGTGCCAGCAGCTTAGACGGTTTTGGTTACGAGCAGTACTTC. Its translation is CASSLDGFGYEQYF. The rearrangement joins TRBV11-2 to TRBJ2-7; D is unresolved. V was trimmed by 0 bases and J by 4 bases, leaving 10 bases between them. This CDR3 has 14 amino acids. Germline CDR1 reads SGHAT; CDR2 reads FQNNGV.

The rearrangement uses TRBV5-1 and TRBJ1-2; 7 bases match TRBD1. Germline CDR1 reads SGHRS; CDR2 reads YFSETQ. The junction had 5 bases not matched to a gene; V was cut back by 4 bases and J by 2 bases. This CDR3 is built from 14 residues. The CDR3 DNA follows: TGCGCCAGCAGCCCCTGGGACAGCAACTATGGCTACACCTTC. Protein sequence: CASSPWDSNYGYTF.

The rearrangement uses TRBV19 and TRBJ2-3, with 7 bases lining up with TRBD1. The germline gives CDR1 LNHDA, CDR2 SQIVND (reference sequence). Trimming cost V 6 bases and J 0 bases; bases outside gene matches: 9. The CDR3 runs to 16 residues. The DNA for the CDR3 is TGTGCCAGTAGCATTACAGGGGAGTGGAGCACAGATACGCAGTATTTT. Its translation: CASSITGEWSTDTQYF.

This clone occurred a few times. The CDR3 nucleotides are TGCGCCAGCAGCTTGGGACTAGGGGCGGAAGATACGCAGTATTTT. Amino acids: CASSLGLGAEDTQYF. The V call is TRBV5-1, the J call TRBJ2-3, with D perhaps matching TRBD2 (6 bases). Germline values: CDR1 SGHRS, CDR2 YFSETQ. Trimming took off 0 bases at V and 5 bases at J, with 13 bases between the two ends. This CDR3 is 15 amino acids long.

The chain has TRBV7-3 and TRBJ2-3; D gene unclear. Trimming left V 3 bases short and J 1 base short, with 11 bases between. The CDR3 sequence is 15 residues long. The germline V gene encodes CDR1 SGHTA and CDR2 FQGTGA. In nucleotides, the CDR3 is TGTGCCAGCAGCTTTAGGCAGGCGGGCACAGATACGCAGTATTTT. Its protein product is CASSFRQAGTDTQYF. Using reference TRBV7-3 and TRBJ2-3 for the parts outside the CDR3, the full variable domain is GAGVSQTPSNKVTEKGKYVELRCDPISGHTALYWYRQSLGQGPEFLIYFQGTGAADDSGLPNDRFFAVRPEGSVSTLKIQRTERGDSAVYLCASSFRQAGTDTQYFGPGTRLTVL.

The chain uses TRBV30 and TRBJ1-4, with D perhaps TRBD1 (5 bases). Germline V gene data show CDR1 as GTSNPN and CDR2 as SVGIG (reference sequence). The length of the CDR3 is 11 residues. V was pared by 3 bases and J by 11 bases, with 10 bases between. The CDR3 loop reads CAWSIRDKLFF. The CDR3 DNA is TGTGCCTGGAGCATACGGGACAAACTGTTTTTT.

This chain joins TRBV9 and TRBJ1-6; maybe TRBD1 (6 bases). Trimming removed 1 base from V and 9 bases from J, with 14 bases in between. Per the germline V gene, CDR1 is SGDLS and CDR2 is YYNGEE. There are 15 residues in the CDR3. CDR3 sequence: CASSVREGVLSPLHF. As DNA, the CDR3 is TGTGCCAGCAGCGTACGTGAGGGGGTACTTTCACCCCTCCACTTT.

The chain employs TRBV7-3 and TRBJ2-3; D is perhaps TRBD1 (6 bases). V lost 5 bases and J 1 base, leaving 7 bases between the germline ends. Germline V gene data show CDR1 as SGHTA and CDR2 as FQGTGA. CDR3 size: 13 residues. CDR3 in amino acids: CASSRQGTDTQYF. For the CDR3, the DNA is TGTGCCAGCAGCAGACAGGGCACAGATACGCAGTATTTT.

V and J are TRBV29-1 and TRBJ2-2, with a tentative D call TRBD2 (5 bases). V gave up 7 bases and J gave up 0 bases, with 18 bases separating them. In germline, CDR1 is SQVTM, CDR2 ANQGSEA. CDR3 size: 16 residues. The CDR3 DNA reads TGCAGCGCCGGTCGTTTGAAGCGGCCGAACACCGGGGAGCTGTTTTTT. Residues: CSAGRLKRPNTGELFF.

CDR3 in DNA: TGTGCCAGCAGCCAAGATCGCCCCCCCCCTTACAATGAGCAGTTCTTC. Translating it yields CASSQDRPPPYNEQFF. The V gene is TRBV14, the J gene TRBJ2-1, with no clear D. V lost 0 bases, J lost 4 bases, and 13 bases lay in between. This CDR3 spans 16 amino acids. Germline values: CDR1 SGHDN, CDR2 FVKESK.

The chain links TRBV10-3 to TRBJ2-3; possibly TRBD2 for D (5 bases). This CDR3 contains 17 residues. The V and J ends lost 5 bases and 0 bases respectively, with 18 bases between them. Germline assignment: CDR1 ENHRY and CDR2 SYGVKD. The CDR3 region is CAISPLGVVQSTDTQYF. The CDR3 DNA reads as TGTGCCATCAGTCCCCTGGGAGTGGTTCAGAGCACAGATACGCAGTATTTT.

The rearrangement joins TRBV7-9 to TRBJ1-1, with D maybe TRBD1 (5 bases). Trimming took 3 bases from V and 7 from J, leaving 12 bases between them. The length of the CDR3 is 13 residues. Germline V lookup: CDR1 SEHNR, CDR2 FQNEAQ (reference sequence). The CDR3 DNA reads TGTGCCAGCAGCTTGGACGGGGCTTTTGAAGCTTTCTTT. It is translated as CASSLDGAFEAFF.

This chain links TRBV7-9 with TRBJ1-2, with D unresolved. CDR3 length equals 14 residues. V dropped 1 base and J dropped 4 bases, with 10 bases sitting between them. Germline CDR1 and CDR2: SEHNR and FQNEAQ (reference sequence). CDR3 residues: CASSLEIHAYGYTF. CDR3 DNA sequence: TGTGCCAGCAGCTTAGAGATTCACGCCTATGGCTACACCTTC.

The CDR3 loop is CATSPRGQGDEKLFF. The DNA of the CDR3 is TGTGCCACCTCGCCACGCGGGCAGGGTGATGAAAAACTGTTTTTT. This rearrangement joins TRBV19 to TRBJ1-4; a possible D gene is TRBD1 (5 bases). Germline loops: CDR1 LNHDA, CDR2 SQIVND (reference sequence). Trimming took off 10 bases at V and 6 bases at J, with 21 bases between the two ends. The CDR3 totals 15 residues.

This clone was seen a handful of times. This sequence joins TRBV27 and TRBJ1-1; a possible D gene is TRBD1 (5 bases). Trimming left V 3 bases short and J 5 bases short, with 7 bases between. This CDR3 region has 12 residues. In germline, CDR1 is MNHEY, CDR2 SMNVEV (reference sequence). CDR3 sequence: CASSFRGTEAFF. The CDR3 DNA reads TGTGCCAGCAGTTTTCGGGGGACTGAAGCTTTCTTT.

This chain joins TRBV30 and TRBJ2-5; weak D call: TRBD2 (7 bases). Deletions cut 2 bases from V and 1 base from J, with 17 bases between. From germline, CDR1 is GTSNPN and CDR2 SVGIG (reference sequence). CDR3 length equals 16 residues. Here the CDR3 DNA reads TGTGCCTGGAGTTGGGGCAGGGGAGGGGGCCAAGAGACCCAGTACTTC. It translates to CAWSWGRGGGQETQYF.

CDR3 sequence (DNA): TGTGCCATCAGTGGGGGACAGGGGCAAGAGACCCAGTACTTC. Translating it yields CAISGGQGQETQYF. This chain uses TRBV10-3 with TRBJ2-5; 10 nucleotides line up with TRBD1. V was pared by 4 bases and J by 2 bases, with 1 base of the junction left unmatched. CDR1 and CDR2 from the germline V gene are ENHRY and SYGVKD. The CDR3 sequence is 14 residues long.

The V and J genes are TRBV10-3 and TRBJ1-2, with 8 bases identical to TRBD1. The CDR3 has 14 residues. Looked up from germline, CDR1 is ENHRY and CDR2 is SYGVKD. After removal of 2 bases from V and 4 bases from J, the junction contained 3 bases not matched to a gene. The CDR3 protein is CAISEADRGYGYTF. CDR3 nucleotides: TGTGCCATCAGTGAGGCTGACAGGGGCTATGGCTACACCTTC.

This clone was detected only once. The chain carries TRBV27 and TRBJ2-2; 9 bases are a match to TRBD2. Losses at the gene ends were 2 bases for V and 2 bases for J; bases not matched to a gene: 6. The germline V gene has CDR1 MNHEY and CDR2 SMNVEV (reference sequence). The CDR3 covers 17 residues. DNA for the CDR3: TGTGCCAGCAGTTTACAGGGGACTAGCCGAAACACCGGGGAGCTGTTTTTT. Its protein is CASSLQGTSRNTGELFF.

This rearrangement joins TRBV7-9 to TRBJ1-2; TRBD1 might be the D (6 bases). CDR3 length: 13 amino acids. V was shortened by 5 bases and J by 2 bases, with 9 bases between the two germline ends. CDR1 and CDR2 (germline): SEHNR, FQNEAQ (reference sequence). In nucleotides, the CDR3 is TGTGCCAGCAGCGCCCAGGGGAACTATGGCTACACCTTC. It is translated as CASSAQGNYGYTF.